The 20 T cell receptor beta chains in this list originate from one sample, sequenced in a study of control samples from healthy donors and cancer patients. TCRdb's table, derived via immunoSEQ multiplex PCR, lists solely in-frame clones and lacks some. There are under 70,000 clones in the sample; 90% occur only once, and 0.95% to 1.5% lies in the top ten. Sequenced input: PBMCs. The source of these receptors is a woman between 50 and 59 years old with colorectal cancer.

J is TRBJ2-7 and V is TRBV19; D is uncertain. Germline CDR1 LNHDA, CDR2 SQIVND (reference sequence). V lost 3 bases to trimming and J lost 0 bases, with 9 bases between them. This CDR3 is 14 amino acids long. CDR3 DNA: TGTGCCAGTAGTATCGAAGTCAACTCCTACGAGCAGTACTTC. Its protein product is CASSIEVNSYEQYF.

The chain has TRBV3-1 (or the pseudogene TRBV3-2) and TRBJ2-7, with D unclear. Germline CDR1 is LGHDT and CDR2 is YNNKEL (reference sequence). The CDR3 consists of 13 residues. V lost 4 bases, J lost 2 bases, and 9 bases lay in between. The CDR3 reads CASSPQGPYEQYF. Written as DNA, the CDR3 is TGTGCCAGCAGCCCCCAAGGACCCTACGAGCAGTACTTC.

The chain carries TRBV30 and TRBJ1-2, with TRBD1 matching over 9 bases. The CDR3 runs to 14 residues. The V segment lost 0 bases and the J segment 10 bases; nucleotides outside the gene matches: 9. Germline CDR1 GTSNPN, CDR2 SVGIG (reference sequence). CDR3 region: CAWSVDRGKVAYTF. The DNA for the CDR3 is TGTGCCTGGAGTGTAGACAGGGGGAAAGTTGCCTACACCTTC. The full variable domain, rest sourced from reference TRBV30 and TRBJ1-2, is SQTIHQWPATLVQPVGSPLSLECTVEGTSNPNLYWYRQAAGRGLQLLFYSVGIGQISSEVPQNLSASRPQDRQFILSSKKLLLSDSGFYLCAWSVDRGKVAYTFGSGTRLTVV.

The V gene is TRBV5-1, the J gene TRBJ1-1; 7 bases are a match to TRBD1. Germline V lookup: CDR1 SGHRS, CDR2 YFSETQ. This CDR3 has 13 amino acids. After removal of 0 bases from V and 9 bases from J, the junction contained 5 bases not matched to a gene. CDR3 region: CASSLAGDRKAFF. The DNA for the CDR3 is TGCGCCAGCAGCTTGGCCGGGGACAGAAAAGCTTTCTTT.

The V and J genes are TRBV2 and TRBJ2-1, with 10 bases matching TRBD1. The ends lost 7 bases at V and 12 bases at J; junction bases unmatched: 12. The length of the CDR3 is 14 residues. Germline lookup yields CDR1 SNHLY and CDR2 FYNNEI. The chain's CDR3 is CASNRDRGPQRQFF. The DNA for the CDR3 is TGTGCCAGCAACCGGGACAGGGGTCCCCAAAGGCAGTTCTTC.

This sequence joins TRBV12-3 or TRBV12-4 and TRBJ2-1, with 7 bases lining up with TRBD1. The CDR3 has 12 amino acids. This CDR3 reads CAAGTAYNEQFF. The CDR3 region has the DNA TGTGCAGCTGGGACAGCCTACAATGAGCAGTTCTTC.

V is TRBV7-9 and J is TRBJ1-2; D is uncertain. The CDR3 is 15 residues long. Germline assignment: CDR1 SEHNR and CDR2 FQNEAQ (reference sequence). Deletions cut 4 bases from V and 2 bases from J, with 14 bases between. The CDR3 nucleotides read TGTGCCAGCAGCTCGAATTCTTGGAAAAACTATGGCTACACCTTC. This encodes CASSSNSWKNYGYTF. Full variable domain (outside the CDR3, taken from reference TRBV7-9 and TRBJ1-2): DTGVSQNPRHKITKRGQNVTFRCDPISEHNRLYWYRQTLGQGPEFLTYFQNEAQLEKSRLLSDRFSAERPKGSFSTLEIQRTEQGDSAMYLCASSSNSWKNYGYTFGSGTRLTVV.

The CDR3 spells CASSQVVGAGELFF. The CDR3 nucleotides are TGCGCCAGCAGCCAAGTGGTGGGGGCCGGGGAGCTGTTTTTT. The J gene is TRBJ2-2, the V gene TRBV4-1; D possibly uses TRBD1 or TRBD2 (5 bases each). CDR3 length: 14 amino acids. The V and J ends lost 1 base and 6 bases respectively, with 9 bases between them. Germline V gene lookup returns CDR1 MGHRA and CDR2 YSYEKL.

CDR3 nucleotides: TGTGCCAGCAGCCCTGGACTAGCGGGAAACAAAGAGACCCAGTACTTC. As protein: CASSPGLAGNKETQYF. The V gene is TRBV3-1 (or the pseudogene TRBV3-2), the J gene TRBJ2-5, with TRBD2 identical over 12 bases. Germline CDR1 is LGHDT and CDR2 is YNNKEL (reference sequence). Trimming cost V 4 bases and J 3 bases; bases outside gene matches: 6. The CDR3 contains 16 residues.

This chain joins TRBV2 and TRBJ1-1; D is possibly TRBD1 (5 bases). The V end lost 5 bases, the J end lost 7 bases, and 11 bases lay between the germline ends. This CDR3 is 12 amino acids long. The V gene's germline CDR1 is SNHLY and CDR2 FYNNEI. The CDR3 here is CASSPGSGEAFF. The CDR3, as DNA: TGTGCCAGCAGTCCAGGGTCCGGTGAAGCTTTCTTT.

This clone was picked up one time. The genes are TRBV9 and TRBJ2-7; the D is unclear. The CDR3 is made up of 15 amino acids. V lost 4 bases to trimming and J lost 0 bases, with 14 bases between them. Germline lookup yields CDR1 SGDLS and CDR2 YYNGEE. This CDR3 is CASSPNAQSSYEQYF. The CDR3, as DNA: TGTGCCAGCAGCCCAAACGCACAGAGCTCCTACGAGCAGTACTTC.

This chain uses TRBV6-1 with TRBJ2-7; the D gene is possibly TRBD1 (6 bases). The germline V gene encodes CDR1 MNHNS and CDR2 SASEGT. The CDR3 is made up of 13 amino acids. V lost 2 bases and J 3 bases, leaving 8 bases between the germline ends. The CDR3, as DNA: TGTGCCAGCAGTGAAATACAGGGCTACGAGCAGTACTTC. Its translation is CASSEIQGYEQYF.

This CDR3 is CASSEAGGKSNEQFF. The CDR3 nucleotides read TGCGCCAGCAGTGAGGCGGGGGGCAAGTCCAATGAGCAGTTCTTC. This chain links TRBV10-1 with TRBJ2-1; 8 positions match TRBD2. This CDR3 region has 15 residues. Germline V gene lookup returns CDR1 WNHNN and CDR2 SYGVQD (reference sequence). V lost 2 bases and J lost 6; bases outside the gene matches: 6.

The J gene is TRBJ2-7, the V gene TRBV21-1; the tabulated D call, TRBD2, remains unverified against the DNA. TRBV21-1 is annotated as a pseudogene. The CDR3 has 15 amino acids. The CDR3 is CASSKVREGSYEQYF. In nucleotides, the CDR3 is TGTGCCAGCAGCAAAGTGAGGGAGGGATCCTACGAGCAGTACTTC.

The chain has TRBV21-1 and TRBJ2-5; the DNA was not used to check the table's D call, TRBD1. TRBV21-1 has pseudogene status. The CDR3 is 17 amino acids. The CDR3 protein is CASSVTPGTGLKETQYF. The CDR3 region has the DNA TGTGCCAGCAGCGTCACACCAGGGACAGGCCTAAAAGAGACCCAGTACTTC.

This clone was recorded a few times. The rearrangement joins TRBV19 to TRBJ2-7, with D uncertain. CDR3 size: 11 residues. The germline CDR1 and CDR2 sequences are LNHDA and SQIVND (reference sequence). Trimming cost V 4 bases and J 5 bases, with 6 bases left between them. The CDR3 nucleotides read TGTGCCAGTAGTAATTCCGACGAGCAGTACTTC. It translates to CASSNSDEQYF.

This rearrangement joins TRBV7-2 to TRBJ1-1; the D gene is possibly TRBD1 (6 bases). The germline CDR1 and CDR2 sequences are SGHTA and FQGNSA. CDR3 length: 15 residues. Trimming left V 6 bases short and J 5 bases short, with 19 bases between. The CDR3 protein is CASRIVSGDSTEAFF. As DNA, the CDR3 is TGTGCCAGCAGAATAGTCTCAGGGGACTCGACTGAAGCTTTCTTT.

V usage is TRBV5-1 and J usage is TRBJ2-3, with 7 bases identical to TRBD1. CDR1 SGHRS and CDR2 YFSETQ come from the germline V gene. V lost 7 bases to trimming and J lost 2 bases; unmatched junction nucleotides: 7. The CDR3 consists of 14 residues. In nucleotides, the CDR3 is TGCGCCAGCCAGACAGGGCAAGCCACAGATACGCAGTATTTT. Its translation: CASQTGQATDTQYF.

The CDR3 reads CASSRGEGYSNQPQHF. CDR3 DNA sequence: TGTGCCAGCTCACGGGGTGAGGGTTATAGCAATCAGCCCCAGCATTTT. The V gene is TRBV18, the J gene TRBJ1-5; unclear D gene. This CDR3 region has 16 residues. CDR1 KGHSH and CDR2 LQKENI come from the germline V gene. The V end was cut by 4 bases, the J end by 0 bases, with 13 bases between.

The chain recombines TRBV5-1 with TRBJ2-5; a weak D match, TRBD2 (5 bases). The CDR3 covers 12 residues. V lost 4 bases, J lost 5 bases, and 9 bases lay in between. Germline V gene sequence: CDR1 SGHRS, CDR2 YFSETQ. CDR3 DNA sequence: TGCGCCAGCAGCACCCGGACTGAGACCCAGTACTTC. This sequence encodes CASSTRTETQYF. Complete variable domain (other parts from reference TRBV5-1 and TRBJ2-5): KAGVTQTPRYLIKTRGQQVTLSCSPISGHRSVSWYQQTPGQGLQFLFEYFSETQRNKGNFPGRFSGRQFSNSRSEMNVSTLELGDSALYLCASSTRTETQYFGPGTRLLVL.